This TCR beta chain comes out of a study of T cell responses to AZD1222 COVID-19 vaccine. Comments on this clone: Its antigen is as yet unknown.

V dropped 5 bases and J dropped 3; count of bases not matched to a gene: 3. Germline V gene sequence: CDR1 MDHEN, CDR2 SYDVKM. CDR3 length: 13 amino acids. TCRdb's copy holds only in-frame clones and misses some; the assay was immunoSEQ multiplex PCR. The sample yields over 110,000 clones, almost 90% seen once. General study findings and limits: The study sampled repertoires only after the peak T cell response.

The chain employs TRBV28 and TRBJ2-5, with TRBD1 matching over 7 bases. The TCR was taken from an adult who received the AZD1222 COVID-19 vaccine. This sample comprised peripheral blood, obtained 28 days after the second AZD1222 dose. CDR3 in amino acids: CASSPGTEETQYF. The CDR3, as DNA: TGTGCCAGCAGTCCCGGGACAGAAGAGACCCAGTACTTC.